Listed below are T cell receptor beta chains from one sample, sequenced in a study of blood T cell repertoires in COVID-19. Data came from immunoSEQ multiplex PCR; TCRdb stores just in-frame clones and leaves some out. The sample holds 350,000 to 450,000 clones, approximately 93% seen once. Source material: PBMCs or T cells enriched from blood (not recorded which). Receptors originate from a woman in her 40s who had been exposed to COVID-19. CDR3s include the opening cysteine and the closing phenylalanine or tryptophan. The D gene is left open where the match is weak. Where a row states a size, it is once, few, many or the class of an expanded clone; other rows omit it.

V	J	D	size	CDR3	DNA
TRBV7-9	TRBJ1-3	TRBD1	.	CASSRSGTGPSGNTIYF	TGTGCCAGCAGCCGTTCCGGGACAGGGCCCTCTGGAAACACCATATATTTT
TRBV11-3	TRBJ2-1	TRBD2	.	CASSLGLAGGPNEQFF	TGTGCCAGCAGCTTGGGACTAGCGGGAGGGCCCAATGAGCAGTTCTTC
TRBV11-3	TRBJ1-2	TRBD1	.	CASSLGTGGDGYTF	TGTGCCAGCAGCTTAGGGACAGGGGGAGATGGCTACACCTTC
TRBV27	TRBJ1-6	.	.	CASSLRDSFRPLHF	TGTGCCAGCAGTCTCCGGGACTCCTTCAGACCCCTCCACTTT
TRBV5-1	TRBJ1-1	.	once	CASSPRVSNTEAFF	TGCGCCAGCAGCCCCAGGGTTTCGAACACTGAAGCTTTCTTT
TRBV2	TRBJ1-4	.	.	CASSEALRGGTNEKLFF	TGTGCCAGCAGTGAAGCGCTTCGGGGTGGCACTAATGAAAAACTGTTTTTT
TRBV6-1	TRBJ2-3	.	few	CASSELMRTPAKDTQYF	TGTGCCAGCAGTGAATTGATGAGGACACCGGCTAAGGATACGCAGTATTTT
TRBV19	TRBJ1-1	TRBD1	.	CASLYRGRTEAFF	TGTGCCAGCCTATACAGGGGGCGAACTGAAGCTTTCTTT
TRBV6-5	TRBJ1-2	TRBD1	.	CASSYRTGKEYGYTF	TGTGCCAGCAGTTACCGGACAGGGAAAGAGTATGGCTACACCTTC
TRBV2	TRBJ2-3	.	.	CASRPAGSRTDTQYF	TGTGCCAGCAGACCCGCGGGATCGCGCACAGATACGCAGTATTTT
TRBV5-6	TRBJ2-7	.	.	CASSLRSRIFYEQYF	TGTGCCAGCAGCTTGAGGTCCAGGATCTTCTACGAGCAGTACTTC
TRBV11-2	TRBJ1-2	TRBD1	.	CASSQGTGPRILYGYTF	TGTGCCAGCAGCCAAGGGACAGGGCCCCGAATACTCTATGGCTACACCTTC
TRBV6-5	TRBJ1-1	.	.	CASGGGGRHTEAFF	TGTGCCAGCGGGGGCGGAGGAAGACACACTGAAGCTTTCTTT
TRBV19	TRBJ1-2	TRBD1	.	CASSTGQGGGGGYTF	TGTGCCAGTAGCACTGGACAGGGAGGGGGCGGTGGCTACACCTTC
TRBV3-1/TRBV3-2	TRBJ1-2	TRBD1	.	CASSRGTGGGYGYTF	TGTGCCAGCAGCCGAGGGACAGGGGGCGGCTATGGCTACACCTTC
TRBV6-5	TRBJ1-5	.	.	CASSYSSPGSNQPQHF	TGTGCCAGCAGTTACTCTTCCCCAGGGAGCAATCAGCCCCAGCATTTT
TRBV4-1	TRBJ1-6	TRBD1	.	CASSQVGGDRGSSSPLHF	TGCGCCAGCAGCCAAGTAGGAGGGGACAGGGGGTCGAGTTCACCCCTCCACTTT
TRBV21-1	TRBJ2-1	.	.	CASSKSRQGFNEQFF	TGTGCCAGCAGCAAATCCCGACAGGGGTTTAATGAGCAGTTCTTC
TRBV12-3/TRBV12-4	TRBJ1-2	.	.	CASSRLPGIGYTF	TGTGCCAGCAGTCGTCTCCCAGGGATTGGCTACACCTTC
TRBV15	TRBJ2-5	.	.	CATSRGSLATETQYF	TGTGCCACCAGCAGGGGATCTCTAGCGACGGAGACCCAGTACTTC
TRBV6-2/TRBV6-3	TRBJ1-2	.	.	CASSLTANYGYTF	TGTGCCAGCAGTTTGACAGCTAACTATGGCTACACCTTC
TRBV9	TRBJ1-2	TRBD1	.	CASSHGTGGNYGYTF	TGTGCCAGCAGCCATGGGACAGGGGGCAACTATGGCTACACCTTC
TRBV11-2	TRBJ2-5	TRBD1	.	CASSGGQRETQYF	TGTGCCAGCAGCGGGGGACAGAGAGAGACCCAGTACTTC
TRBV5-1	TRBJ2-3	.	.	CASTSRDTQYF	TGCGCCAGCACGAGTCGAGATACGCAGTATTTT
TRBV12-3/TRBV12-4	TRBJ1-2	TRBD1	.	CASRVQGAYGYTF	TGTGCCAGCAGAGTACAGGGGGCTTATGGCTACACCTTC
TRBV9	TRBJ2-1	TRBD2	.	CASSGGGGNEQFF	TGTGCCAGCAGCGGCGGGGGGGGCAATGAGCAGTTCTTC
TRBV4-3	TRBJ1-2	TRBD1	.	CASSQRVRGDYGYTF	TGCGCCAGCAGCCAAAGGGTCAGGGGGGACTATGGCTACACCTTC
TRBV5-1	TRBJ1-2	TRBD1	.	CASSLDRGYGYTF	TGCGCCAGCAGCCTGGACAGGGGGTATGGCTACACCTTC
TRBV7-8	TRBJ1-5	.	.	CASSHFPGDQPQHF	TGTGCCAGCAGCCACTTCCCAGGGGATCAGCCCCAGCATTTT
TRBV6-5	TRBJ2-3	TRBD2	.	CASSRRGETDTQYF	TGTGCCAGCAGCCGTCGGGGGGAAACAGATACGCAGTATTTT
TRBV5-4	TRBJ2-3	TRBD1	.	CASSPGQGATGDTQYF	TGTGCCAGCAGCCCTGGACAGGGGGCGACGGGAGATACGCAGTATTTT
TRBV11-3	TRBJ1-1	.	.	CASSLTPQGTEAFF	TGTGCCAGCAGCTTAACCCCCCAGGGGACTGAAGCTTTCTTT
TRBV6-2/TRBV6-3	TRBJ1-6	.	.	CASSYKASGRNSPLHF	TGTGCCAGCAGTTACAAGGCTAGTGGCCGGAATTCACCCCTCCACTTT